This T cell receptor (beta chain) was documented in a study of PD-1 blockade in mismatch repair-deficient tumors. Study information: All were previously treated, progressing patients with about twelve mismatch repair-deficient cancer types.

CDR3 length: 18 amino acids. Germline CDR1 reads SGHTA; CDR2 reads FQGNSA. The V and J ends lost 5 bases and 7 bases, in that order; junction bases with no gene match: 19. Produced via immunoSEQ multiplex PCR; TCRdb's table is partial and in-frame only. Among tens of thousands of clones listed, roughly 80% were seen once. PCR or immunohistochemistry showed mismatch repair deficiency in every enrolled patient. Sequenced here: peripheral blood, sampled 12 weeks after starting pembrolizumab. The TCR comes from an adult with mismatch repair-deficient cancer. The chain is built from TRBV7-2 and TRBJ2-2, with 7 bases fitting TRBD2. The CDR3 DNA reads TGTGCCAGCAGCCATAGCAGGGCTAGCGGACTAGAGGGCGGGGAGCTGTTTTTT. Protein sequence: CASSHSRASGLEGGELFF.